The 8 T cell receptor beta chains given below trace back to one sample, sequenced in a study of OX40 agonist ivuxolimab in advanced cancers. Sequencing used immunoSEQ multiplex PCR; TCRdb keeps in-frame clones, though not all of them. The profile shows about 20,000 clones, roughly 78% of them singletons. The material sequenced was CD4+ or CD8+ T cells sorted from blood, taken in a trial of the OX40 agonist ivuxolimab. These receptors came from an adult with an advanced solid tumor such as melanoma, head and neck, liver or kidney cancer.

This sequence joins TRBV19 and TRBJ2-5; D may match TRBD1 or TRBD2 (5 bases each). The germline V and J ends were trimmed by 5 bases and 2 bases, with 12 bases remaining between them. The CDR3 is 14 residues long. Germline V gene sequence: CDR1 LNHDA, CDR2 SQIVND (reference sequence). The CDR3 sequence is CASSPRDVQETQYF. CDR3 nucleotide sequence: TGTGCCAGTAGTCCTCGGGACGTTCAAGAGACCCAGTACTTC.

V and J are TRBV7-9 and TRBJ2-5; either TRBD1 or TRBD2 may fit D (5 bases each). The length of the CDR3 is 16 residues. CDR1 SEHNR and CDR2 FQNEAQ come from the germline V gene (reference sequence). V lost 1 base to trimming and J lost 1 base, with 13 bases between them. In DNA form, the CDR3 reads TGTGCCAGCAGCTTAGGAATGGGGGTGGCCCAAGAGACCCAGTACTTC. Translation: CASSLGMGVAQETQYF. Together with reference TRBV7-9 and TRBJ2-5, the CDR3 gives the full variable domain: DTGVSQNPRHKITKRGQNVTFRCDPISEHNRLYWYRQTLGQGPEFLTYFQNEAQLEKSRLLSDRFSAERPKGSFSTLEIQRTEQGDSAMYLCASSLGMGVAQETQYFGPGTRLLVL.

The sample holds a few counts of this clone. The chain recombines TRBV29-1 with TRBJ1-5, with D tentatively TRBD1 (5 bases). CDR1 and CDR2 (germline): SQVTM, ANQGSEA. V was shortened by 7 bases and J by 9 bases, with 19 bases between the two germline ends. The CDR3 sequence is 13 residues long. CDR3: CSAQDGGNRPQHF. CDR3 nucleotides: TGCAGCGCCCAGGACGGGGGTAACAGGCCCCAGCATTTT.

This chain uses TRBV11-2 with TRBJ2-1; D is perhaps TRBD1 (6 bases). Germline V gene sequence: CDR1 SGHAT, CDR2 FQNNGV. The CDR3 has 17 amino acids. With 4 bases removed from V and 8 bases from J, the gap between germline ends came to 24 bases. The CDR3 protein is CASSSRLSGELGDEQFF. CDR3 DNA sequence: TGTGCCAGCAGCTCACGGCTTTCAGGGGAGTTGGGCGATGAGCAGTTCTTC.

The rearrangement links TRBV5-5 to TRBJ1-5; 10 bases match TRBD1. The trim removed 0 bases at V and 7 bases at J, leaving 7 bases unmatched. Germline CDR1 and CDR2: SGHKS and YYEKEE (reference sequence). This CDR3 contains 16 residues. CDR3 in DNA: TGTGCCAGCAGCTTGGGAGACAGGGGGCATTGGCAGCCCCAGCATTTT. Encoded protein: CASSLGDRGHWQPQHF.

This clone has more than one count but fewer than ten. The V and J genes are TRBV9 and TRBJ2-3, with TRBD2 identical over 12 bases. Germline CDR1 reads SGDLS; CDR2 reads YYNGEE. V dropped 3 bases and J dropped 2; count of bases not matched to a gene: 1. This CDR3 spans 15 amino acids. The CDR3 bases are TGTGCCAGCAGCGCTAGCGGGGGGGCCACAGATACGCAGTATTTT. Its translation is CASSASGGATDTQYF.

The CDR3 nucleotides read TGTGCCAGCAGCGTAGACGGGGGGGCCGTAGAGACCCAGTACTTC. Protein sequence: CASSVDGGAVETQYF. J is TRBJ2-5 and V is TRBV9; TRBD2 matches 8 bases. The junction had 5 bases not matched to a gene; V was cut back by 0 bases and J by 4 bases. The CDR3 sequence is 15 residues long. Germline CDR1 is SGDLS and CDR2 is YYNGEE.

In nucleotides, the CDR3 is TGTGCCAGCACCGTGGCCGGGGGGAATGAGCAGTTCTTC. Its protein is CASTVAGGNEQFF. This chain joins TRBV6-5 and TRBJ2-1; TRBD2 aligns across 7 bases. V dropped 7 bases and J dropped 7; count of bases not matched to a gene: 7. Germline lookup yields CDR1 MNHEY and CDR2 SVGAGI. This CDR3 spans 13 amino acids.